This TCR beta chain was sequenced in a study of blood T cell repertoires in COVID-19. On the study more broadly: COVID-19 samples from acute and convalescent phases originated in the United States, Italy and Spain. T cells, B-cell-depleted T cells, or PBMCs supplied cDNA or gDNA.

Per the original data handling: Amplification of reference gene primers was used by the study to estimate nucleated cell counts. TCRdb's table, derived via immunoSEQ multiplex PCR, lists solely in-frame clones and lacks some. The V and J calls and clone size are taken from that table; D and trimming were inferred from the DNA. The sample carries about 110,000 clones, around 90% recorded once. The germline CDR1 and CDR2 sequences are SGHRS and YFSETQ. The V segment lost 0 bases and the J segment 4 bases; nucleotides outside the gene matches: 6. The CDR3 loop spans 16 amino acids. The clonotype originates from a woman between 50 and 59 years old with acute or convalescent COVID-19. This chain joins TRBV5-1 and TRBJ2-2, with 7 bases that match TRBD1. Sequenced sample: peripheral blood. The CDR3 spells CASSLVTGAGTGELFF. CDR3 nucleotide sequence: TGCGCCAGCAGCTTGGTTACAGGGGCCGGCACCGGGGAGCTGTTTTTT. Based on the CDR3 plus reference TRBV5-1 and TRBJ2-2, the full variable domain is KAGVTQTPRYLIKTRGQQVTLSCSPISGHRSVSWYQQTPGQGLQFLFEYFSETQRNKGNFPGRFSGRQFSNSRSEMNVSTLELGDSALYLCASSLVTGAGTGELFFGEGSRLTVL.